This is a list of T cell receptor beta chains from one sample in a study of shared clonotypes between healthy human individuals. Libraries were prepared by immunoSEQ multiplex PCR; TCRdb keeps only in-frame clonotypes and omits some of them. This table has about 680,000 clones, roughly 72% appearing once. The specimen sequenced was memory CD4+ T cells sorted from blood. Receptors originate from a woman in her 30s in good health. Each CDR3 is given with its conserved first and last residue. Fields, in order: V gene, J gene, D gene, clone size, CDR3 protein, CDR3 DNA. D genes are given only for firm matches. Expanded clones get a size class; other rows say once, few or many, or leave the size out.

TRBV2	TRBJ2-2	TRBD1	few	CASTLDRGGGELFF	TGTGCCAGCACCCTCGACAGGGGGGGCGGGGAGCTGTTTTTT
TRBV6-5	TRBJ2-7	NA	NA	CASSYSQRVHEQYF	TGTGCCAGCAGTTACTCTCAAAGGGTCCACGAGCAGTACTTC
TRBV19	TRBJ2-2	TRBD2	NA	CASSSAGGPTGELFF	TGTGCCAGTAGTTCTGCGGGAGGGCCCACCGGGGAGCTGTTTTTT
TRBV18	TRBJ1-2	NA	NA	CASSPPGGSYTF	TGTGCCAGCTCACCACCGGGGGGAAGCTACACCTTC
TRBV11-2	TRBJ2-7	NA	NA	CASSLEVILYF	TGTGCCAGCAGCTTAGAGGTCATCTTGTACTTC
TRBV19	TRBJ2-5	NA	NA	CASSIALEGETQYF	TGTGCCAGTAGTATAGCGCTAGAGGGAGAGACCCAGTACTTC
TRBV19	TRBJ1-1	TRBD1	NA	CASSPSRQGGNTEAFF	TGTGCCAGTAGTCCCTCTCGCCAGGGGGGGAACACTGAAGCTTTCTTT
TRBV27	TRBJ1-5	NA	NA	CASSLLSAGFNQPQHF	TGTGCCAGCAGTTTACTTTCAGCAGGGTTTAATCAGCCCCAGCATTTT
TRBV19	TRBJ2-4	NA	NA	CASSIGGLAKNIQYF	TGTGCCAGTAGTATCGGGGGGCTAGCCAAAAACATTCAGTACTTC
TRBV9	TRBJ2-1	NA	NA	CASSEGSSYNEQFF	TGTGCCAGCAGCGAAGGGAGCTCCTACAATGAGCAGTTCTTC
TRBV5-1	TRBJ2-5	TRBD2	NA	CASSSGGSGGSETQYF	TGCGCCAGCAGCTCCGGCGGGTCGGGAGGGTCAGAGACCCAGTACTTC
TRBV5-1	TRBJ1-5	NA	NA	CASSLDPSNQPQHF	TGCGCCAGCAGCTTGGACCCTAGCAATCAGCCCCAGCATTTT
TRBV29-1	TRBJ2-3	TRBD1	NA	CSAGRPGQGYGTQYF	TGCAGCGCCGGTAGACCGGGACAGGGCTATGGTACGCAGTATTTT
TRBV7-9	TRBJ1-4	NA	NA	CASSLSGADEKLFF	TGTGCCAGCAGCTTATCGGGGGCTGATGAAAAACTGTTTTTT
TRBV18	TRBJ1-2	NA	NA	CASSQGTDYGYTF	TGTGCCAGCTCACAGGGGACCGACTATGGCTACACCTTC
TRBV6-5	TRBJ2-1	NA	many	CASSEINGWNEQFF	TGTGCCAGCAGTGAAATAAACGGGTGGAATGAGCAGTTCTTC
TRBV10-2	TRBJ1-5	NA	NA	CASSESKSNQPQHF	TGCGCCAGCAGTGAGTCAAAAAGCAATCAGCCCCAGCATTTT
TRBV13	TRBJ2-3	NA	NA	CASSLDRVGADTQYF	TGTGCCAGCAGCTTAGACAGGGTCGGGGCAGATACGCAGTATTTT
TRBV2	TRBJ2-2	TRBD1	NA	CASSEWNRGGGELFF	TGTGCCAGCAGTGAATGGAACAGGGGTGGCGGGGAGCTGTTTTTT
TRBV5-4	TRBJ2-7	NA	NA	CASSRDSRSKEQYF	TGTGCCAGCAGCCGCGACAGCCGGTCGAAAGAGCAGTACTTC
TRBV5-6	TRBJ1-1	NA	NA	CASSPWTATEAFF	TGTGCCAGCAGCCCCTGGACAGCGACTGAAGCTTTCTTT
TRBV4-2	TRBJ1-2	NA	NA	CASRLTWTTNYGYTF	TGTGCCAGCAGACTAACCTGGACAACTAACTATGGCTACACCTTC
TRBV7-2	TRBJ2-1	TRBD2	NA	CASSFEGGRASSYNEQFF	TGTGCCAGCAGCTTCGAAGGCGGGAGGGCCAGCTCCTACAATGAGCAGTTCTTC
TRBV4-1	TRBJ2-1	NA	NA	CASSLTPGISNNEQFF	TGCGCCAGCAGCCTCACCCCCGGAATTAGCAACAATGAGCAGTTCTTC
TRBV11-2	TRBJ2-7	TRBD1	NA	CASSSEPPGQPPYEQYF	TGTGCCAGCAGCTCAGAGCCCCCGGGACAGCCCCCCTACGAGCAGTACTTC
TRBV27	TRBJ2-7	NA	NA	CASSAQGPGYEQYF	TGTGCCAGCAGTGCGCAGGGCCCGGGATACGAGCAGTACTTC
TRBV7-2	TRBJ1-1	NA	NA	CASSFIPNTEAFF	TGTGCCAGCAGCTTTATTCCGAACACTGAAGCTTTCTTT
TRBV28	TRBJ2-7	TRBD2	NA	CASSPSSAGGTYEQYF	TGTGCCAGCAGTCCGTCCTCAGCGGGAGGAACCTACGAGCAGTACTTC
TRBV5-1	TRBJ2-3	TRBD2	NA	CASSLGAGGPTDTQYF	TGCGCCAGCAGCTTGGGAGCGGGAGGGCCCACAGATACGCAGTATTTT
TRBV7-3	TRBJ2-2	TRBD1	NA	CASSLTDRGRIGELFF	TGTGCCAGCAGCTTAACAGACAGGGGGCGTATCGGGGAGCTGTTTTTT
TRBV5-1	TRBJ2-1	NA	once	CASSQGYNEQFF	TGCGCCAGCAGCCAGGGATACAATGAGCAGTTCTTC
TRBV19	TRBJ2-5	NA	NA	CASSIGGWAGETQYF	TGTGCCAGTAGTATAGGCGGGTGGGCTGGGGAGACCCAGTACTTC
TRBV18	TRBJ2-7	NA	NA	CASSPWVFDEQYF	TGTGCCAGCTCACCATGGGTGTTTGACGAGCAGTACTTC
TRBV23-1	TRBJ2-7	NA	NA	CASSVSYEQYF	TGCGCCAGCAGTGTAAGCTACGAGCAGTACTTC
TRBV2	TRBJ1-2	TRBD1	NA	CASSDGGTGNGYTF	TGTGCCAGCAGTGATGGGGGGACAGGGAATGGCTACACCTTC
TRBV5-4	TRBJ1-2	NA	NA	CASSSPGGGGYTF	TGTGCCAGCAGCTCCCCGGGGGGAGGAGGCTACACCTTC
TRBV11-3	TRBJ2-7	TRBD1	NA	CASSQGQGTEQYF	TGTGCCAGCAGCCAGGGACAGGGGACCGAGCAGTACTTC
TRBV28	TRBJ2-6	TRBD1	once	CASSNDRAGANVLTF	TGTGCCAGCAGCAACGACAGGGCTGGGGCCAACGTCCTGACTTTC
TRBV30	TRBJ2-2	NA	NA	CAWSVVGANTGELFF	TGTGCCTGGAGTGTAGTTGGGGCGAACACCGGGGAGCTGTTTTTT
TRBV5-6	TRBJ2-1	NA	NA	CASSLGQLRNEQFF	TGTGCCAGCAGCTTAGGACAGCTCAGGAATGAGCAGTTCTTC
TRBV5-1	TRBJ2-4	NA	few	CASSLSSVRDIQYF	TGCGCCAGCAGCTTGTCCTCGGTCAGGGACATTCAGTACTTC
TRBV5-1	TRBJ2-3	NA	NA	CASSLGRETYTDTQYF	TGCGCCAGCAGCTTGGGACGCGAGACCTACACAGATACGCAGTATTTT
TRBV7-3	TRBJ2-1	TRBD2	NA	CASSGTSGSIYEQFF	TGTGCCAGCAGCGGGACTAGCGGGAGCATCTATGAGCAGTTCTTC
TRBV5-1	TRBJ1-3	NA	NA	CASSLGRSSGNTIYF	TGCGCCAGCAGCTTGGGACGGAGCTCTGGAAACACCATATATTTT
TRBV19	TRBJ1-5	TRBD1	NA	CASAGQGTYQPQHF	TGTGCCAGTGCCGGACAGGGTACTTATCAGCCCCAGCATTTT
TRBV28	TRBJ2-5	TRBD2	NA	CASSRLAGVSQETQYF	TGTGCCAGCTCCCGACTAGCGGGAGTGTCCCAAGAGACCCAGTACTTC
TRBV10-3	TRBJ2-1	NA	once	CAISASSSYNEQFF	TGTGCCATCAGCGCATCGAGCTCCTACAATGAGCAGTTCTTC
TRBV7-2	TRBJ2-7	TRBD2	few	CASSTTPTTSGSEQYF	TGTGCCAGCAGCACAACGCCGACTACTAGCGGGAGTGAGCAGTACTTC
TRBV5-1	TRBJ2-7	NA	NA	CASSLEASLAEQYF	TGCGCCAGCAGCTTAGAAGCGTCCCTAGCCGAGCAGTACTTC
TRBV5-1	TRBJ2-1	NA	NA	CASSLASASYNEQFF	TGCGCCAGCAGCTTGGCCTCAGCTAGCTACAATGAGCAGTTCTTC
TRBV5-1	TRBJ2-2	TRBD1	NA	CASSVRQGGNTGELFF	TGCGCCAGCAGCGTACGACAGGGCGGGAACACCGGGGAGCTGTTTTTT
TRBV6-1	TRBJ2-4	NA	NA	CASSVSAGIQYF	TGTGCCAGCAGTGTATCTGCTGGCATTCAGTACTTC
TRBV7-2	TRBJ1-5	NA	many	CASSLEGGNQPQHF	TGTGCCAGCAGCCTTGAAGGGGGCAATCAGCCCCAGCATTTT